The source of this TCR beta chain is a study of blood T cells in healthy people across ages. The sample holds a few counts of this clonotype. Its antigen is unidentified. Study-wide findings and caveats: The fall in TCR beta diversity per million T cells was roughly linear with age. Estimates of diversity drawn from one million T cells were considered underestimates.

Trimming removed 3 bases from V and 2 bases from J; junction bases left unmatched: 4. Per germline, CDR1 SGDLS and CDR2 YYNGEE. CDR3 length: 14 residues. The second PCR ran about 6 to 11 cycles with a sample-barcoded 5' primer and J-beta primers. From the 5' RACE reads, TCRdb called clonotypes with MiXCR, one entry per CDR3 protein. The sample contains about 1.4 million distinct CDR3 sequences, around 55% of which appear only once. The source material was blood. The genes are TRBV9 and TRBJ1-2, with 7 bases fitting TRBD1. The sequence was obtained from a man aged 18 to 29 in good health. The CDR3 loop is CASSAGTVNYGYTF. DNA of the CDR3: TGTGCCAGCAGCGCCGGGACAGTGAACTATGGCTACACCTTC.